The entry that follows covers one T cell receptor beta chain sequence. This clonotype was counted a few times. Its antigen is not yet known. No quality values exist for individual bases; no much larger clone is one base distant. Libraries were prepared through 5' RACE. Sequencing took place on an Illumina HiSeq 2000. Template switching added a universal primer binding site, and the final cDNA carried a unique molecular identifier that allowed TCR cDNA molecules to be counted accurately. Specific primers in the conserved constant-segment region were used to synthesize first-strand cDNA for the TCR alpha and beta chains. To control for contamination, each cDNA library was double barcoded with a SMART-Mk sample barcode plus Illumina barcodes. TruSeq adapter sequences, together with Illumina sample barcodes, were added in two successive PCR steps. The TCR alpha and beta cDNA libraries were sequenced on the Illumina HiSeq platform using custom primers. As for the original processing: MiGEC processed the raw reads to extract unique molecular identifiers, while MiXCR was used to determine the CDR3 positions. For each individual, recombination models were inferred using an EM algorithm with the repgenHMM and IGoR tools. Shared clonotype analysis was performed with the tcR package in R, normalizing sharing by the product of cloneset sizes. To study raw recombination without the effects of thymic and clonal selection, out-of-frame nonproductive sequences were analyzed. TCRdb passed the public sequencing reads through fastp at Q25 and MiXCR, retaining productive beta sequences. Under each unique CDR3 protein, matching rows form one entry showing the most common genes and DNA. TCRdb, not the original authors, processed these V and J calls. The sample data list roughly 280,000 distinct CDR3 sequences, and around 9.7% of these were observed just once. Together, the top ten hold roughly 6.4% of the sample.

CDR1 and CDR2 (ENHRY, SYGVKD) derive from the germline V gene. V is shortened by 0 bases, J by 4 bases, and the region joining them spans 5 bases. CDR3 length: 13 amino acids, cysteine to phenylalanine. The kept DNA is CDR3 alone, 39 bases in frame from the first base. Every donor was a healthy Caucasian. Three pairs of female monozygotic twins, all aged roughly 18 to 29 years, made up the twin cohort. Positive isolation kits from Invitrogen were used to isolate the CD4+ and CD8+ T cell populations. The data derive from a study of identical twins (TCRdb year 2016). For context, the study as a whole: To test whether fetal clonotypes persist, the study used deep sequencing on TCR alpha and beta repertoires from monozygotic twins, unrelated adults of various ages, and cord blood. Replicate twin experiments were performed at different times using different library preparation protocols to rule out contamination.

Here is what the overall study found, with its caveats: Compared with coincidental sharing between unrelated individuals, an excess of low generation-probability sequences was observed among out-of-frame TCR alpha sequences shared between twins. Because the same donors could not be followed over many years, the conclusions depended on cross-sectional statistical analysis. Out-of-frame TCR alpha sharing in monozygotic twins was systematically underestimated by recombination models, whereas sharing between unrelated individuals was in agreement with the recombination models. Invariant T cells such as MAIT and iNKT could partly confound zero-insertion analyses, although diverse VJ usage argued against such confounding for most clonotypes. Excess twin sharing in beta out-of-frame sequences was weaker because fewer shared sequences lowered the signal-to-noise ratio. Abundant cord blood beta clonotypes carried fewer insertions; young adult naive repertoires showed a weaker similar trend, while memory repertoires showed none.

This sample was shared with a second study, whose subject was yellow fever vaccine responses in identical twins. In that second paper, the authors write: The T cell response to vaccination in identical twins was reported by the authors to appear partly convergent and partly personalized. In identical twins, the study followed T cell clones that responded to the vaccine with precision.

This sequence originates from a woman aged 18-29 years in good health. This receptor chain uses TRBV10-3 and TRBJ2-3; too little of a D gene remains to name it. Input material: CD8+ T cells sorted from blood. The nucleotides are TGTGCCATCAGTGAGTCGGTGCCAGATACGCAGTATTTT. This encodes CAISESVPDTQYF.